This T cell receptor (beta chain) stems from a study of T cells after posttransplantation cyclophosphamide. Notes on the study in general: TRB overlap between skin or GI tissue T cells and blood was limited. Donor CD8+ memory clones often dominated recipient blood repertoires at later times.

The CDR3 is made up of 17 amino acids. V was trimmed by 0 bases and J by 0 bases, leaving 13 bases between them. Germline CDR1 reads SGHNT; CDR2 reads YYREEE (reference sequence). The related graft donor's blood sample was taken on the day of bone marrow donation. Clones were sequenced by immunoSEQ multiplex PCR, and TCRdb holds only the in-frame ones, with some missing. The sample includes 36,000 or so clones, none of them occurring once. Remarks on this clone: What it binds is not known.

The material sequenced was PBMCs. This receptor was taken from a girl aged 10 to 17 in good health, CMV-negative, and a related stem cell transplant donor. The chain joins TRBV5-4 to TRBJ2-1; D gene unclear. CDR3 protein: CASSLARGGRSYNEQFF. The CDR3, as DNA: TGTGCCAGCAGCTTGGCCCGAGGCGGCCGCTCCTACAATGAGCAGTTCTTC.